These 30 T cell receptor beta chains were all obtained from the same sample, sequenced in a study of T cells in Graves' hyperthyroidism and ophthalmopathy. RNA transcripts yielded amplified TCR beta CDR3 regions. Initially, a first-round RT-PCR of the TCR CDR3 employed the HTBI primer set. TCRdb re-called the multiplex PCR reads with MiXCR, one entry per CDR3 protein. Among around 270,000 distinct CDR3 sequences, about 19% were seen once, and the ten largest hold less than 45%. The source material was blood. These receptor sequences come from a man aged 50 or older with Graves' ophthalmopathy.

The chain couples TRBV11-2 to TRBJ2-1, with D uncertain. The CDR3 is made up of 15 amino acids. V was clipped by 5 bases and J by 6 bases, with 17 bases between them. The germline V gene encodes CDR1 SGHAT and CDR2 FQNNGV. The CDR3 DNA is TGTGCCAGCAGCACTACAAGTACCCAAGGCAATGAGCAGTTCTTC. Translation: CASSTTSTQGNEQFF.

There are many counts of this clonotype. The genes are TRBV2 and TRBJ2-5; TRBD1 matches 8 bases. Looked up from germline, CDR1 is SNHLY and CDR2 is FYNNEI. After removal of 6 bases from V and 3 bases from J, the junction contained 9 bases not matched to a gene. CDR3 size: 15 residues. Written as DNA, the CDR3 is TGTGCCAGCAGGGCCCCACAGGGGGTGAAAGAGACCCAGTACTTC. This sequence encodes CASRAPQGVKETQYF.

The CDR3 nucleotides are TGTGCCAGCAGCTTAGGAACCAGGGGTCAACCGGGATTTTACGAGCAGTACTTC. Its translation: CASSLGTRGQPGFYEQYF. The chain is built from TRBV7-8 and TRBJ2-7; D is perhaps TRBD1 (6 bases). In germline, CDR1 is SGHVS, CDR2 FQNEAQ. Between the trimmed V and J ends, which lost 1 base and 4 bases, there was a span of 23 bases. The CDR3 sequence is 18 residues long.

Turning to this clonotype: One base away lies a much larger clone, so this may be a sequencing read error. The chain joins TRBV25-1 to TRBJ2-7; tentative D call: TRBD2 (6 bases). The CDR3 covers 14 residues. Germline CDR1 MGHDK, CDR2 SYGVNS. CDR3 amino acids: CASSDRDSAYGQYF. The CDR3 DNA is TGTGCCAGCAGTGACCGGGACTCCGCATACGGGCAGTACTTC.

The gene calls are TRBV24-1 and TRBJ2-2; possibly TRBD2 for D (6 bases). Germline values: CDR1 KGHDR, CDR2 SFDVKD. This CDR3 contains 16 residues. The ends were cut back, 3 bases at V and 3 bases at J, with 13 bases in the middle. The CDR3 DNA reads TGTGCCACCAGTGATACGGGAAGGGAGGACACCGGGGAGCTGTTTTTT. It is translated as CATSDTGREDTGELFF.

This clonotype occurred many times. J is TRBJ2-3 and V is TRBV14; the match to TRBD2 covers 8 bases. Germline values: CDR1 SGHDN, CDR2 FVKESK. This CDR3 is 16 amino acids long. Losses at the gene ends were 4 bases for V and 4 bases for J; bases not matched to a gene: 10. DNA of the CDR3: TGTGCCAGCAGCCCCAAGCCGGGACTAGTGGCAGATACGCAGTATTTT. It yields the protein CASSPKPGLVADTQYF.

This clonotype was detected ten times or more. CDR3 amino acids: CASSVVPGQGKRGYTF. In DNA, the CDR3 is TGTGCCAGCAGCGTAGTCCCGGGACAGGGGAAGAGGGGCTACACCTTC. The V call is TRBV9, the J call TRBJ1-2; 10 positions agree with TRBD1. The CDR3 consists of 16 residues. CDR1 is SGDLS, CDR2 YYNGEE, per germline. The ends lost 0 bases at V and 8 bases at J; junction bases unmatched: 10.

This clonotype turned up a few times. V gene TRBV28 combines with J gene TRBJ2-4, with a weak D call TRBD2 (6 bases). Trimming shortened V by 5 bases and J by 7 bases, and 9 bases separated the two germline ends. CDR1 is MDHEN and CDR2 is SYDVKM in the germline V gene. CDR3 size: 12 residues. CDR3: CASSQGGNIQYF. CDR3 coding DNA: TGTGCCAGCAGTCAGGGAGGTAACATTCAGTACTTC.

The chain uses TRBV7-9 and TRBJ1-1; perhaps TRBD1 as D (5 bases). The CDR3 runs to 14 residues. The V end was cut by 5 bases, the J end by 10 bases, with 20 bases between. CDR1 and CDR2 from the germline V gene are SEHNR and FQNEAQ (reference sequence). CDR3 in DNA: TGTGCCAGCAGCCGACGGGGGGTCAATGCGGGAGCTTTCTTT. This encodes CASSRRGVNAGAFF.

The genes are TRBV27 and TRBJ2-3; TRBD2 agrees at 7 bases. Trimming cost V 1 base and J 5 bases; bases outside gene matches: 6. CDR1 and CDR2 (germline): MNHEY, SMNVEV (reference sequence). The length of the CDR3 is 15 residues. CDR3 nucleotide sequence: TGTGCCAGCAGTTTATATGGGAGGGCCCTAGATACGCAGTATTTT. Protein product: CASSLYGRALDTQYF.

V gene TRBV7-9 combines with J gene TRBJ1-2, with a tentative D call TRBD1 (6 bases). The germline CDR1 and CDR2 sequences are SEHNR and FQNEAQ (reference sequence). Trimming cost V 2 bases and J 8 bases, with 15 bases left between them. The CDR3 runs 14 residues. CDR3 sequence reads: CASSLQGQVDGYTF. CDR3 DNA: TGTGCCAGCAGCTTACAGGGGCAGGTGGACGGCTACACCTTC.

This clonotype turned up a few times. The chain carries TRBV27 and TRBJ2-1; 7 nucleotides align to TRBD1. CDR1 is MNHEY and CDR2 is SMNVEV in the germline V gene (reference sequence). J was trimmed by 1 base and V by 2 bases; bases with no gene match: 14. The CDR3 contains 19 residues. The CDR3 sequence: CASSLNRGTPRGSYNEQFF. CDR3 DNA sequence: TGTGCCAGCAGTTTAAACAGGGGTACGCCCAGGGGTTCCTACAATGAGCAGTTCTTC.

As for this clonotype: At one of its ends the junction is not consistent with the germline gene, which may arise from a read error. This chain connects TRBV5-1 to TRBJ2-2, with D tentatively TRBD1 or TRBD2 (5 bases each). Germline CDR1 reads SGHRS; CDR2 reads YFSETQ. CDR3 length: 15 amino acids. CDR3 sequence (DNA): TGCGCCGGCAGCCGGGACCGATTAAACACCGGGGAGCTGTTTTTT. Its protein product is CAGSRDRLNTGELFF.

This clonotype was picked up many times. This chain connects TRBV7-9 to TRBJ2-1; D may be TRBD2 (6 bases). V lost 5 bases and J 7 bases, leaving 21 bases between the germline ends. Germline values: CDR1 SEHNR, CDR2 FQNEAQ (reference sequence). The CDR3 covers 16 residues. As DNA, the CDR3 is TGTGCCAGCAGCCAGTTGGGGGGTGGGGGAGCGAATGAGCAGTTCTTC. Translation: CASSQLGGGGANEQFF.

This clonotype showed up many times. The V gene is TRBV5-1, the J gene TRBJ1-1, with 9 bases matching TRBD1. The ends lost 3 bases at V and 8 bases at J; junction bases unmatched: 8. Germline V gives CDR1 SGHRS, CDR2 YFSETQ. The CDR3 consists of 14 residues. The CDR3 protein is CASSSIATGGEAFF. Here the CDR3 DNA reads TGCGCCAGCAGCTCAATCGCTACAGGGGGCGAAGCTTTCTTT.

The sample holds a few counts of this clonotype. The chain employs TRBV10-3 and TRBJ2-3, with 7 bases matching TRBD1. This CDR3 comprises 16 residues. Germline CDR1 reads ENHRY; CDR2 reads SYGVKD. Trimming took 7 bases from V and 0 from J; bases not matched to a gene: 10. For the CDR3, the DNA is TGTGCCATCACTCAAGGGCTGACAGGGAGCACAGATACGCAGTATTTT. Encoded protein: CAITQGLTGSTDTQYF.

The table lists this clonotype with many counts. V and J are TRBV11-3 and TRBJ1-1; D remains ambiguous. Germline assignment: CDR1 SGHNT and CDR2 YENEEA. The CDR3 totals 13 residues. Trimming shortened V by 0 bases and J by 3 bases, and 5 bases separated the two germline ends. CDR3 sequence: CASSLDRHTEAFF. DNA of the CDR3: TGTGCCAGCAGCTTAGACAGACACACTGAAGCTTTCTTT.

This clonotype has a handful of counts. The rearrangement links TRBV9 to TRBJ1-5, with a tentative D call TRBD1 (5 bases). The germline CDR1 and CDR2 sequences are SGDLS and YYNGEE. The length of the CDR3 is 13 residues. V lost 4 bases to trimming and J lost 5 bases, with 10 bases between them. The CDR3 DNA is TGTGCCAGCAGCCGGGGGGAGGATCAGCCCCAGCATTTT. This translates into CASSRGEDQPQHF. The entire variable domain, with the rest obtained from reference TRBV9 and TRBJ1-5, is as follows: DSGVTQTPKHLITATGQRVTLRCSPRSGDLSVYWYQQSLDQGLQFLIQYYNGEERAKGNILERFSAQQFPDLHSELNLSSLELGDSALYFCASSRGEDQPQHFGDGTRLSIL.

On this clonotype itself: An end of the junction does not agree with germline; a read error may underlie this. V is TRBV7-2 and J is TRBJ2-5; 9 nucleotides align to TRBD2. From germline, CDR1 is SGHTA and CDR2 FQGNSA. This CDR3 has 14 residues. As DNA, the CDR3 is TGTGCCAGCAGCCAGAACGCGGGAGGGGGGGGGGAGCACTTC. This sequence encodes CASSQNAGGGGEHF.

This clonotype was seen a few times. The chain joins TRBV5-1 to TRBJ2-7; no firm D call. This CDR3 region has 15 residues. V was trimmed by 4 bases and J by 0 bases, leaving 14 bases between them. Germline CDR1 is SGHRS and CDR2 is YFSETQ. The CDR3 loop is CASSPRTDSSYEQYF. The CDR3 DNA sequence: TGCGCCAGCAGCCCCCGGACGGATAGCTCCTACGAGCAGTACTTC.

This clonotype turned up a few times. The chain carries TRBV10-2 and TRBJ2-1; 10 bases are a match to TRBD2. The CDR3 loop spans 16 amino acids. Unmatched junction bases numbered 4, after V lost 3 bases and J lost 2 bases. Looked up from germline, CDR1 is WSHSY and CDR2 is SAAADI. CDR3 coding DNA: TGCGCCAGCAGTGACCCCACTAGCGGGACCTACAATGAGCAGTTCTTC. Encoded protein: CASSDPTSGTYNEQFF.

The CDR3 DNA reads as TGTGCTAGTGGCCGCTCGGGGAGCTCCTACAATGAGCAGTTCTTC. Its protein is CASGRSGSSYNEQFF. This chain joins TRBV12-5 and TRBJ2-1; weak D call: TRBD2 (5 bases). Germline-derived CDR1 and CDR2 are LGHNT and FRNRAP. V lost 6 bases and J lost 0, with 12 bases in between. The CDR3 is 15 amino acids.

Points on this clonotype: A much larger clone differs by one base, so this may be a read error. CDR3: CASSYRDLQETQFF. The CDR3, as DNA: TGTGCCAGCAGCTACCGGGACCTCCAAGAGACCCAGTTCTTC. The rearrangement uses TRBV5-5 and TRBJ2-5; the D gene could be TRBD1 or TRBD2 (5 bases each). The J call could be wrong; TRBJ2-1 is a better fit for the DNA end. Germline CDR1 and CDR2: SGHKS and YYEKEE (reference sequence). The CDR3 covers 14 residues.

In its sample, this clonotype was seen many times. The rearrangement joins TRBV11-2 to TRBJ2-7, with a possible D match to TRBD1 (5 bases). V was shortened by 1 base and J by 4 bases, with 14 bases between the two germline ends. This CDR3 spans 15 amino acids. Germline loops: CDR1 SGHAT, CDR2 FQNNGV. The CDR3 bases are TGTGCCAGCAGCTTAGTTTCGACAGTTGAGTACGAGCAGTACTTC. Translation gives CASSLVSTVEYEQYF.

The rearrangement links TRBV28 to TRBJ1-2, with D possibly being TRBD1 (5 bases). CDR3 length equals 16 residues. V gave up 6 bases and J gave up 7 bases, with 24 bases separating them. Germline V gene data show CDR1 as MDHEN and CDR2 as SYDVKM. The CDR3: CASSVAQQAPSVGYTF. The CDR3 DNA reads TGTGCCAGCAGCGTAGCCCAACAGGCGCCAAGCGTTGGCTACACCTTC.

With regard to this clonotype: A much larger clone differs by one base, so this may be a read error. This sequence joins TRBV11-3 and TRBJ2-1; a possible D gene is TRBD2 (6 bases). The CDR3 has 16 residues. V lost 4 bases and J 7 bases, leaving 20 bases between the germline ends. Germline V lookup: CDR1 SGHNT, CDR2 YENEEA. The CDR3 sequence: CASSCGGESKRNEQFF. The CDR3 DNA follows: TGTGCCAGCAGCTGCGGCGGGGAATCGAAGAGGAATGAGCAGTTCTTC.

The rearrangement links TRBV9 to TRBJ2-1, with TRBD2 matching 9 bases. CDR3 size: 15 residues. V lost 0 bases to trimming and J lost 9 bases; unmatched junction nucleotides: 7. Germline V gene lookup returns CDR1 SGDLS and CDR2 YYNGEE. CDR3 in DNA: TGTGCCAGCAGCGTAGGATTAGCGGGAGTTAGTGAGCAGTTCTTC. It encodes CASSVGLAGVSEQFF.

The chain links TRBV12-5 to TRBJ2-1; D gene ambiguous. The CDR3 has 12 amino acids. Between the trimmed V and J ends, which lost 6 bases and 6 bases, there was a span of 9 bases. The germline V gene has CDR1 LGHNT and CDR2 FRNRAP. The CDR3 bases are TGTGCTAGTGGGGTAGGAGCCAATGAGCAGTTCTTC. Protein: CASGVGANEQFF.

This clonotype appeared many times. The genes are TRBV18 and TRBJ1-2; D is unresolved. CDR1 is KGHSH, CDR2 LQKENI, per germline. V lost 1 base, J lost 4 bases, and 13 bases lay in between. The CDR3 is 15 amino acids. The CDR3 sequence: CASSPLEYVGYGYTF. In nucleotides, the CDR3 is TGTGCCAGCTCACCACTTGAGTATGTCGGCTATGGCTACACCTTC. The whole variable domain, filled in from reference TRBV18 and TRBJ1-2, reads NAGVMQNPRHLVRRRGQEARLRCSPMKGHSHVYWYRQLPEEGLKFMVYLQKENIIDESGMPKERFSAEFPKEGPSILRIQQVVRGDSAAYFCASSPLEYVGYGYTFGSGTRLTVV.

Many counts were recorded for this clonotype. V usage is TRBV13 and J usage is TRBJ1-3; D not certain. Germline-derived CDR1 and CDR2 are PRHDT and FYEKMQ (reference sequence). There are 14 residues in the CDR3. Trimming pared 5 bases from V and 4 bases from J, leaving 12 bases between. The DNA for the CDR3 is TGTGCCAGCAGCCCCAGGTCGGACGGAAACACCATATATTTT. Its protein is CASSPRSDGNTIYF.